These 20 T cell receptor beta chains were all obtained from the same sample, sequenced in a study of blood T cell repertoires in COVID-19. Repertoires were generated with immunoSEQ multiplex PCR, while TCRdb's copy carries only in-frame clones and drops some. The sample shows around 260,000 clones, over 65% of them seen only once. Material for sequencing was peripheral blood. The receptors derive from a man in his sixties who had recovered from COVID-19.

This clone was seen only once. V usage is TRBV5-5 and J usage is TRBJ2-1; TRBD2 matches 10 bases. In germline, CDR1 is SGHKS, CDR2 YYEKEE (reference sequence). Trimming took 1 base from V and 4 from J; bases not matched to a gene: 8. This CDR3 has 17 residues. The CDR3 DNA sequence: TGTGCCAGCAGCTTGAGGCCGGGACTAGCGCCTTACAATGAGCAGTTCTTC. Residues: CASSLRPGLAPYNEQFF.

V usage is TRBV7-9 and J usage is TRBJ1-3, with D tentatively TRBD1 (6 bases). V was pared by 4 bases and J by 2 bases, with 18 bases between. Germline assignment: CDR1 SEHNR and CDR2 FQNEAQ (reference sequence). CDR3 length: 17 residues. CDR3 protein: CASSSSRGALTGNTIYF. The CDR3 DNA reads TGTGCCAGCAGCTCATCCAGGGGAGCATTAACTGGAAACACCATATATTTT.

This clone occurred a few times. This chain uses TRBV5-1 with TRBJ2-2, with 8 bases matching TRBD2. Trimming took 6 bases from V and 6 from J; bases not matched to a gene: 10. CDR1 and CDR2 from the germline V gene are SGHRS and YFSETQ. This CDR3 is 15 amino acids long. The chain's CDR3 is CASNRGTGGAGELFF. The CDR3 DNA sequence: TGCGCCAGCAACCGAGGGACCGGGGGGGCCGGGGAGCTGTTTTTT.

V usage is TRBV6-5 and J usage is TRBJ1-5; unclear D gene. V was trimmed by 0 bases and J by 5 bases, leaving 5 bases between them. The CDR3 extends over 13 amino acids. Germline V gene data show CDR1 as MNHEY and CDR2 as SVGAGI. As DNA, the CDR3 is TGTGCCAGCAGTTACTCTGGAGATCAGCCCCAGCATTTT. As protein: CASSYSGDQPQHF.

The chain couples TRBV5-5 to TRBJ2-2, with D perhaps matching TRBD2 (6 bases). V lost 1 base and J 7 bases, leaving 17 bases between the germline ends. The CDR3 sequence is 16 residues long. Germline-derived CDR1 and CDR2 are SGHKS and YYEKEE (reference sequence). The CDR3 bases are TGTGCCAGCAGCTTGATGGCAGGGAGGTTGAACGGGGAGCTGTTTTTT. This translates into CASSLMAGRLNGELFF.

V usage is TRBV7-3 and J usage is TRBJ2-1, with TRBD2 matching 7 bases. This CDR3 spans 19 amino acids. With 5 bases clipped from V and 0 bases from J, the junction kept 16 bases outside the gene matches. The V gene's germline CDR1 is SGHTA and CDR2 FQGTGA. The CDR3 DNA reads TGTGCCAGCAGCCCAAATAGGCGGGGGACCCCAAGCTCCTACAATGAGCAGTTCTTC. Its translation: CASSPNRRGTPSSYNEQFF.

This clone was counted a few times. The V call is TRBV12-5, the J call TRBJ1-5, with a weak D call TRBD1 (6 bases). The length of the CDR3 is 17 residues. V was cut by 3 bases and J by 0 bases, with 15 bases left in between. Germline assignment: CDR1 LGHNT and CDR2 FRNRAP. This CDR3 is CASGFSRTVTSNQPQHF. CDR3 bases: TGTGCTAGTGGTTTTTCACGGACAGTCACTAGCAATCAGCCCCAGCATTTT.

V and J are TRBV21-1 and TRBJ1-4; the table's D gene call, TRBD1, was not cross checked with the DNA. TRBV21-1 counts as a pseudogene. The CDR3 contains 15 residues. The CDR3 here is CASRPDRVGREKLFF. Written as DNA, the CDR3 is TGTGCCAGCAGACCCGACAGGGTAGGCCGAGAAAAACTGTTTTTT.

This chain joins TRBV29-1 and TRBJ2-7; TRBD2 aligns across 10 bases. The junction had 12 bases not matched to a gene; V was cut back by 4 bases and J by 6 bases. The CDR3 spans 15 residues. In germline, CDR1 is SQVTM, CDR2 ANQGSEA. CDR3 nucleotides: TGCAGCGTTGGAAAGCTAGCGGGAGATGGGCTCGAGCAGTACTTC. It specifies CSVGKLAGDGLEQYF.

J is TRBJ2-5 and V is TRBV5-1, with D possibly matching TRBD2 (6 bases). This CDR3 has 14 residues. Germline CDR1 is SGHRS and CDR2 is YFSETQ. Trimming removed 0 bases from V and 3 bases from J, with 9 bases in between. CDR3: CASSLVEGEETQYF. In DNA form, the CDR3 reads TGCGCCAGCAGCTTGGTGGAGGGAGAAGAGACCCAGTACTTC. The whole variable domain, remainder taken from reference TRBV5-1 and TRBJ2-5, is KAGVTQTPRYLIKTRGQQVTLSCSPISGHRSVSWYQQTPGQGLQFLFEYFSETQRNKGNFPGRFSGRQFSNSRSEMNVSTLELGDSALYLCASSLVEGEETQYFGPGTRLLVL.

V usage is TRBV9 and J usage is TRBJ2-7; D may be TRBD2 (5 bases). CDR1 SGDLS and CDR2 YYNGEE come from the germline V gene. Trimming pared 7 bases from V and 7 bases from J, leaving 18 bases between. The CDR3 sequence is 13 residues long. The DNA for the CDR3 is TGTGCCAGCGCCCGCGCCGGGATCGGTGAGCAGTACTTC. Protein sequence: CASARAGIGEQYF.

V is TRBV9 and J is TRBJ2-1; 9 bases line up with TRBD2. Unmatched junction bases numbered 4, after V lost 0 bases and J lost 0 bases. This CDR3 is built from 17 residues. The V gene's germline CDR1 is SGDLS and CDR2 YYNGEE. As DNA, the CDR3 is TGTGCCAGCAGCGTAGTGGATAGCGGGGGCTCCTACAATGAGCAGTTCTTC. Translation: CASSVVDSGGSYNEQFF. The variable domain in full, completed from reference TRBV9 and TRBJ2-1, reads DSGVTQTPKHLITATGQRVTLRCSPRSGDLSVYWYQQSLDQGLQFLIQYYNGEERAKGNILERFSAQQFPDLHSELNLSSLELGDSALYFCASSVVDSGGSYNEQFFGPGTRLTVL.

J is TRBJ2-3 and V is TRBV19; 8 nucleotides align to TRBD2. Germline V gives CDR1 LNHDA, CDR2 SQIVND (reference sequence). CDR3 length: 13 amino acids. V was pared by 7 bases and J by 11 bases, with 11 bases of the junction left unmatched. The CDR3 sequence is CASTPHRGGRQYF. The DNA of the CDR3 is TGTGCCAGTACCCCCCATCGCGGGGGGAGGCAGTATTTT. Filled out from reference TRBV19 and TRBJ2-3, the complete variable domain reads DGGITQSPKYLFRKEGQNVTLSCEQNLNHDAMYWYRQDPGQGLRLIYYSQIVNDFQKGDIAEGYSVSREKKESFPLTVTSAQKNPTAFYLCASTPHRGGRQYFGPGTRLTVL.

This sequence joins TRBV13 and TRBJ2-5; 8 bases match TRBD1. The ends lost 0 bases at V and 1 base at J; junction bases unmatched: 1. Germline V gene sequence: CDR1 PRHDT, CDR2 FYEKMQ (reference sequence). The CDR3 length is 15 residues. This CDR3 reads CASSLGTGGQETQYF. CDR3 sequence (DNA): TGTGCCAGCAGCTTAGGAACAGGGGGCCAAGAGACCCAGTACTTC.

The chain combines TRBV5-8 with TRBJ1-4, with unresolved D. V lost 1 base and J lost 5, with 12 bases in between. CDR3 length: 15 residues. CDR1 and CDR2 (germline): SGHTS, YDEGEE. For the CDR3, the DNA is TGTGCCAGCAGCTTGTCCGGGGTAGCAAATGAAAAACTGTTTTTT. It specifies CASSLSGVANEKLFF.

The chain links TRBV24-1 to TRBJ2-3, with TRBD2 matching over 11 bases. After removal of 4 bases from V and 3 bases from J, the junction contained 5 bases not matched to a gene. The germline gives CDR1 KGHDR, CDR2 SFDVKD. The CDR3 totals 16 residues. The CDR3 DNA is TGTGCCACCAGTGACTTTAGCGGGGGGGCAACAGATACGCAGTATTTT. It yields the protein CATSDFSGGATDTQYF.

Comment on this clone: This sample includes further DNA sequences coding for the same CDR3. The CDR3 sequence is CASRGLAGGNEQFF. DNA of the CDR3: TGCGCCAGCAGGGGACTAGCGGGAGGCAATGAGCAGTTCTTC. The chain has TRBV10-2 and TRBJ2-1, with TRBD2 matching over 15 bases. J gave up 6 bases and V 6 bases, and 0 bases lay outside the gene matches. The CDR3 totals 14 residues. The germline V gene encodes CDR1 WSHSY and CDR2 SAAADI.

The V call is TRBV29-1, the J call TRBJ2-5; D remains ambiguous. Germline V gene sequence: CDR1 SQVTM, CDR2 ANQGSEA. With 4 bases removed from V and 0 bases from J, the gap between germline ends came to 6 bases. CDR3 length: 12 amino acids. The CDR3 nucleotides are TGCAGCGTTGTGTCATACCAAGAGACCCAGTACTTC. Encoded protein: CSVVSYQETQYF.

This clone showed up just once. The CDR3 region is CASSGGGSQETQYF. CDR3 sequence (DNA): TGTGCCAGCAGCGGTGGAGGATCACAAGAGACCCAGTACTTC. This chain connects TRBV3-1 (or the pseudogene TRBV3-2) to TRBJ2-5; weak D call: TRBD2 (5 bases). The CDR3 has 14 residues. Trimming pared 5 bases from V and 2 bases from J, leaving 12 bases between. Germline V gene lookup returns CDR1 LGHDT and CDR2 YNNKEL (reference sequence).

The V call is TRBV7-9, the J call TRBJ2-7; D may be TRBD2 (6 bases). Germline-derived CDR1 and CDR2 are SEHNR and FQNEAQ (reference sequence). The ends were cut back, 1 base at V and 9 bases at J, with 10 bases in the middle. The CDR3 is 12 amino acids. This CDR3 is CASSLGGEVQYF. The DNA for the CDR3 is TGTGCCAGCAGCTTAGGGGGGGAAGTGCAGTACTTC. Full variable domain (remainder filled in from reference TRBV7-9 and TRBJ2-7): DTGVSQNPRHKITKRGQNVTFRCDPISEHNRLYWYRQTLGQGPEFLTYFQNEAQLEKSRLLSDRFSAERPKGSFSTLEIQRTEQGDSAMYLCASSLGGEVQYFGPGTRLTVT.